This TCR beta chain appears in the sequencing data of a study of early T cells in non-severe SARS-CoV-2 infection. The V and J ends lost 6 bases and 5 bases respectively, with 13 bases between them. CDR3 length: 13 amino acids. Germline assignment: CDR1 SGHTA and CDR2 FQGTGA. From the 5' RACE reads, TCRdb called clonotypes with MiXCR, one entry per CDR3 protein. The profile shows tens of thousands of distinct CDR3 sequences, 10% of them singletons. V usage is TRBV7-3 and J usage is TRBJ2-5; the D gene is possibly TRBD1 (6 bases). The TCR comes from an adult who was a healthcare worker with PCR-confirmed SARS-CoV-2 infection or an uninfected control (not recorded which). Sequenced here: whole blood, sampled at baseline. The CDR3 DNA is TGTGCCAGCAGTCAGGGGATCCAGGAGACCCAGTACTTC. Translation gives CASSQGIQETQYF.